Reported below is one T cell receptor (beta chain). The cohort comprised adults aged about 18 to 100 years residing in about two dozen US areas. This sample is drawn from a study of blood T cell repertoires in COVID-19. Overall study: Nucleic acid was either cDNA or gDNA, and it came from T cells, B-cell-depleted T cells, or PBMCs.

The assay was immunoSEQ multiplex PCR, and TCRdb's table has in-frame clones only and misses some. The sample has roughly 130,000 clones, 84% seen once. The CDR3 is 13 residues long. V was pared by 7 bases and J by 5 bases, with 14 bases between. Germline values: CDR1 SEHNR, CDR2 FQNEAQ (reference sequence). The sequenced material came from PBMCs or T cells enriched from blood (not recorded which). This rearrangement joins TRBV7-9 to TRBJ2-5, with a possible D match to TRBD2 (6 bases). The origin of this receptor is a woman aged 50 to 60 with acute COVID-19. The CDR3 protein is CASKLGGTETQYF. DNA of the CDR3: TGTGCCAGCAAACTAGGCGGGACTGAGACCCAGTACTTC.